These T cell receptor beta chains were read from a single sample in a study of cytomegalovirus exposure and HLA in healthy donors. Clones were read by immunoSEQ multiplex PCR, and TCRdb kept only the in-frame ones, dropping some. The sample lists 150,000 to 200,000 clones, about 82% seen once, with over 1.3% in the top ten. The material sequenced was PBMCs. All receptors come from a young woman in good health and CMV-seronegative. Both conserved end residues are part of each CDR3. A D gene is named only where the DNA matches it firmly. Where a row states a size, it is once, few, many or the class of an expanded clone; other rows omit it.

>TRBV10-2|TRBJ2-7|.|TRBD2
CASSERKLAGANEQYF
TGCGCCAGCAGTGAAAGGAAACTAGCGGGGGCCAACGAGCAGTACTTC
>TRBV5-1|TRBJ2-3|.|.
CASSLEAGTSTDTQYF
TGCGCCAGCAGCTTGGAGGCGGGTACGAGCACAGATACGCAGTATTTT
>TRBV19|TRBJ1-1|.|.
CASSTRHPMNTEAFF
TGTGCCAGTAGTACCAGACACCCCATGAACACTGAAGCTTTCTTT
>TRBV5-6|TRBJ2-7|.|.
CASSLSWGHSYEQYF
TGTGCCAGCAGCTTGTCGTGGGGACACTCCTACGAGCAGTACTTC
>TRBV11-1|TRBJ2-1|once|TRBD1
CASSHTGTGVFNEQFF
TGTGCCAGCAGTCACACCGGGACAGGGGTCTTCAATGAGCAGTTCTTC
>TRBV5-6|TRBJ2-7|.|TRBD2
CASSKGTSGALIYEQYF
TGTGCCAGCAGCAAAGGGACTAGCGGGGCCCTAATATACGAGCAGTACTTC
>TRBV11-2|TRBJ1-2|.|.
CASSRVMGATNYGYTF
TGTGCCAGCAGCCGGGTTATGGGTGCGACTAACTATGGCTACACCTTC
>TRBV6-5|TRBJ2-7|.|.
CASSYGRDEQYF
TGTGCCAGCAGTTACGGCAGGGACGAGCAGTACTTC
>TRBV6-5|TRBJ1-1|.|.
CASSYRRPNTEAFF
TGTGCCAGCAGTTACAGGCGGCCGAACACTGAAGCTTTCTTT
>TRBV6-1|TRBJ2-2|.|TRBD1
CASTVGGYYTGELFF
TGTGCCAGCACCGTAGGGGGCTATTACACCGGGGAGCTGTTTTTT
>TRBV6-1|TRBJ1-5|.|.
CASSVEAGNQPQHF
TGTGCCAGCAGTGTCGAGGCAGGGAATCAGCCCCAGCATTTT
>TRBV27|TRBJ1-2|.|.
CASRRPQGGLSPNYGYTF
TGTGCCAGCAGGCGCCCCCAGGGAGGCCTAAGCCCTAACTATGGCTACACCTTC
>TRBV5-1|TRBJ2-1|few|.
CASSPEGSHEQFF
TGCGCCAGCAGCCCGGAGGGTTCTCATGAGCAGTTCTTC
>TRBV6-5|TRBJ1-2|.|.
CASSSLMGRGYGYTF
TGTGCCAGCAGTTCACTAATGGGGCGAGGCTATGGCTACACCTTC
>TRBV5-1|TRBJ1-1|.|TRBD1
CASSLGDRGFMNTEAFF
TGCGCCAGCAGCTTGGGGGACAGGGGTTTTATGAACACTGAAGCTTTCTTT
>TRBV5-1|TRBJ2-1|.|.
CASSAQMSYRPSSYNEQFF
TGCGCCAGCAGCGCCCAAATGTCCTACCGCCCGAGCTCCTACAATGAGCAGTTCTTC
>TRBV5-6|TRBJ2-7|.|.
CASSLEGHSSYEQYF
TGTGCCAGCAGCTTGGAGGGGCATAGCTCCTACGAGCAGTACTTC
>TRBV5-1|TRBJ2-2|.|TRBD2
CASSPGGPNTGELFF
TGCGCCAGCAGTCCGGGGGGACCGAACACCGGGGAGCTGTTTTTT
>TRBV2|TRBJ1-5|.|TRBD1
CASSGSLQGFGTNQPQHF
TGTGCCAGCAGCGGAAGCCTACAGGGGTTCGGGACCAATCAGCCCCAGCATTTT
>TRBV11-2|TRBJ2-1|.|.
CASSLTRNEQFF
TGTGCCAGCAGCTTAACCCGGAATGAGCAGTTCTTC
>TRBV19|TRBJ2-7|few|.
CASTPQVGSYEQYF
TGTGCCAGTACCCCTCAAGTCGGCTCCTACGAGCAGTACTTC
>TRBV7-9|TRBJ1-5|.|.
CASSLAGPNQPQHF
TGTGCCAGCAGCTTAGCTGGGCCCAATCAGCCCCAGCATTTT
>TRBV30|TRBJ2-7|.|.
CAWSSERSGYEQYF
TGTGCCTGGAGTAGTGAGAGATCGGGCTACGAGCAGTACTTC
>TRBV2|TRBJ1-2|.|TRBD1
CASRVTGHGYTF
TGTGCCAGCAGGGTGACAGGGCATGGCTACACCTTC